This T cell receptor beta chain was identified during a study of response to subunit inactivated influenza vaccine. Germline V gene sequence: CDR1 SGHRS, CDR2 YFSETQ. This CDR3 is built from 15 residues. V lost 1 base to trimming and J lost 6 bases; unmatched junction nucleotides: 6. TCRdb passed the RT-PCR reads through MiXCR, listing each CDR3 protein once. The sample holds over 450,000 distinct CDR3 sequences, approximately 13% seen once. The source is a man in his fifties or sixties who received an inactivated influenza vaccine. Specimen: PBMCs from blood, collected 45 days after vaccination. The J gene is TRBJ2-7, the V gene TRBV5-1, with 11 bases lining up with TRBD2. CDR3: CASSLKLAGGGEQYF. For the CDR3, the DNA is TGCGCCAGCAGCTTGAAGCTAGCGGGAGGTGGCGAGCAGTACTTC.